This TCR beta chain came from a study of regulatory T cells in long-lasting Graves disease. In its sample, this clonotype was seen many times. Antigen specificity is unknown. General study points: New patients shared 950 to 1,000 public clonotypes, fewer than the roughly 2,600 shared by persistent patients.

V lost 6 bases, J lost 5 bases, and 17 bases lay in between. Germline CDR1 and CDR2: MDHEN and SYDVKM. The CDR3 consists of 14 residues. As for time point: persistent/refractory GD, antithyroid drugs over 5 years with positive TRAb. Extracted PBMC RNA gave rise to the TCR library. Graves' disease diagnosis used American Thyroid Association guidelines. Building the TCR beta libraries relied on iRepertoire HTBI primers, and CDR3 regions underwent Arm-PCR. TCRdb reprocessed the multiplex PCR reads with MiXCR, giving one entry per CDR3 protein. The sample consists of 350,000 to 500,000 distinct CDR3 sequences, 21% of them appearing once.

This chain links TRBV28 with TRBJ2-7; perhaps TRBD1 as D (6 bases). The sequence derives from a female donor with Graves disease. The specimen was peripheral blood mononuclear cells (PBMCs), collected when the disease was refractory, from a patient treated with antithyroid drugs. The CDR3 DNA follows: TGTGCCAGCAGCCAACACAGGGCTGTGAACGAGCAGTACTTC. It yields the protein CASSQHRAVNEQYF.